This record concerns one TCR beta chain sequence. The sample is drawn from a study of cytomegalovirus exposure and HLA in healthy donors. Trimming at V came to 0 bases and at J to 2 bases, leaving 6 bases not matched to a gene. Looked up from germline, CDR1 is SGDLS and CDR2 is YYNGEE. This CDR3 comprises 17 residues. Primers included in the PCR were 60 Vbeta and 13 Jbeta primers. Clones were read by immunoSEQ multiplex PCR, and TCRdb kept only the in-frame ones, dropping some. The table has about 130,000 clones, around 81% seen once; the top ten hold about 1.7%. This receptor was identified in a woman between 45 and 65 years old in good health and CMV-seronegative. Sequences were obtained from PBMCs. The chain links TRBV9 to TRBJ2-2; 8 bases map to TRBD1. The CDR3 nucleotides read TGTGCCAGCAGCGTAGTATTGACAGGGGTAAACACCGGGGAGCTGTTTTTT. Its protein is CASSVVLTGVNTGELFF.